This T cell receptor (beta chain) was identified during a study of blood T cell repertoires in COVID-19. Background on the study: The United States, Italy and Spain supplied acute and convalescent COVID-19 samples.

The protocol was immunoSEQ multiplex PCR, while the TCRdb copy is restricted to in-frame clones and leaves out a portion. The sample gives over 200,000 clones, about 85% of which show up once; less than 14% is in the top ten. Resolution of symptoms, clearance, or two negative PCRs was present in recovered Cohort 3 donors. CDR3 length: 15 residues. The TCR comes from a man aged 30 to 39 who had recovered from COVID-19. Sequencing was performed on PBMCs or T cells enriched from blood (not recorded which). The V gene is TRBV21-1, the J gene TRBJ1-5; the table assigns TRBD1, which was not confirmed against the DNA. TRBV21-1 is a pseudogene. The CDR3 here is CASRTAPRLSQPQHF. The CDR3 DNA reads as TGTGCCAGCAGGACAGCCCCTAGACTCAGTCAGCCCCAGCATTTT.